This T cell receptor (beta chain) derives from a study of blood T cells in healthy people across ages. The total RNA that was extracted per sample amounted to at least 5.5 micrograms. Of note for this clonotype: Its antigen is not known.

Germline values: CDR1 DFQATT, CDR2 SNEGSKA (reference sequence). This CDR3 has 14 residues. J was trimmed by 4 bases and V by 3 bases; bases with no gene match: 5. PCR was performed a second time for about 6 to 12 cycles using a sample-barcoded 5' primer and a J-beta primer mix. Every cDNA molecule carried a tag from a template-switch adaptor bearing 12 random nucleotides. Sequencing recovered at least 2.5 million CDR3-containing paired-end reads from each sample. TCRdb reprocessed the 5' RACE reads via MiXCR and lists one record per CDR3 protein. The table includes about 680,000 distinct CDR3 sequences, 45% to 50% detected once. General observations from the study: Strongly correlated with naive T cell percentage was TCR beta diversity.

V gene TRBV20-1 combines with J gene TRBJ2-3, with 9 bases that match TRBD1. The origin of this receptor is a woman aged 55 to 70 in good health. Sequenced input: blood. CDR3 DNA sequence: TGCAGTGCTAGCCGGGACAGGGCATCAGATACGCAGTATTTT. Its translation: CSASRDRASDTQYF.